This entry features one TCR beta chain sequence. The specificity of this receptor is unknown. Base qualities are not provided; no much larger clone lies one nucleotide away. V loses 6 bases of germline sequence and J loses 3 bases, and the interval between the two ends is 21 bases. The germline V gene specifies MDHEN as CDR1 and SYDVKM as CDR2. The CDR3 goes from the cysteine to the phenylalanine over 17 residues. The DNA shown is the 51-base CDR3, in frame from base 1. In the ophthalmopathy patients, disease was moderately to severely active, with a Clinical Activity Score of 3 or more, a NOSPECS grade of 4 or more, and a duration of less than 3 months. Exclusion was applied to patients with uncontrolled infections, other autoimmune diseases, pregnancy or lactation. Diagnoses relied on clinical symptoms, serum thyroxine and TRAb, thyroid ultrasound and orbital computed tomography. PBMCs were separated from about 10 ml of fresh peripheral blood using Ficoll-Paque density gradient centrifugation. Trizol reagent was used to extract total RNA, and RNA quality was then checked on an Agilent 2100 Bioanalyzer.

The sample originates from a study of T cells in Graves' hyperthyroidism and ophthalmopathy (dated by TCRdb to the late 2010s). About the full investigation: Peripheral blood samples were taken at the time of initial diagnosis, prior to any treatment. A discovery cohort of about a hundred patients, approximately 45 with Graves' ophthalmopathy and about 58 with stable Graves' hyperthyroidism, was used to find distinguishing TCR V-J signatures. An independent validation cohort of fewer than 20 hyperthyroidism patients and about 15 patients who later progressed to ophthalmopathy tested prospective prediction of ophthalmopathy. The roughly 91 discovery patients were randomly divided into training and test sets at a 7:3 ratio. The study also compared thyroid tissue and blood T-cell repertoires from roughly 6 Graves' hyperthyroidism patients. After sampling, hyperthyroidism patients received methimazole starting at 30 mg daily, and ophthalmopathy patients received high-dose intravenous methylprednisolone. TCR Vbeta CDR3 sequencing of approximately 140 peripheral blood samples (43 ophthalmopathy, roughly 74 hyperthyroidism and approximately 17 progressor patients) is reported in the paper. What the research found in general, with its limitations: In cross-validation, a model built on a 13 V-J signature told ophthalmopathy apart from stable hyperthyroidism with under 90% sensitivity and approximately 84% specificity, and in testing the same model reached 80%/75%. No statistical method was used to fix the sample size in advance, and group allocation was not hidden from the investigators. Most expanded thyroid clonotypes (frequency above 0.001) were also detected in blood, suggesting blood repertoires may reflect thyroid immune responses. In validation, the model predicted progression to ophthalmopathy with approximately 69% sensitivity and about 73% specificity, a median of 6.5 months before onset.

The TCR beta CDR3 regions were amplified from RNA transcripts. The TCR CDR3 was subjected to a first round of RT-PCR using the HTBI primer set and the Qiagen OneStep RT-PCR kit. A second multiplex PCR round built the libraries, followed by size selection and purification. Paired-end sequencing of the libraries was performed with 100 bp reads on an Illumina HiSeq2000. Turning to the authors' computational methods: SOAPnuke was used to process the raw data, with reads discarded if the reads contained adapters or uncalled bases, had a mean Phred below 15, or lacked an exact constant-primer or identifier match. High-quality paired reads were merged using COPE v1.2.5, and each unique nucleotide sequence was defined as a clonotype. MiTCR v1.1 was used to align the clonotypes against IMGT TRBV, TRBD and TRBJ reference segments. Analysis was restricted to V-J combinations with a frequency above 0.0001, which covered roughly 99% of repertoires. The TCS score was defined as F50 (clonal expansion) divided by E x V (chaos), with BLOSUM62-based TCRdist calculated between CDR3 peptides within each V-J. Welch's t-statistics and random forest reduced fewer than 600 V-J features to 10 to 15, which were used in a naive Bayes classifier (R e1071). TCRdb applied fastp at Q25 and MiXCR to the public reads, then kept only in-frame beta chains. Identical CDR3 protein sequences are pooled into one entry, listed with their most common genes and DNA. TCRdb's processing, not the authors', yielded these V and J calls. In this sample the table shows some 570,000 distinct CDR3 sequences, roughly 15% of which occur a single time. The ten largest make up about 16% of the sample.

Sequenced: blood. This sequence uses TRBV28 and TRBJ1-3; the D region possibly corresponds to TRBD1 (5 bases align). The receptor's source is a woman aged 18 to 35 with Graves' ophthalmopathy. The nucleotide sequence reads TGTGCCAGCAGCTTTCCCTTCCCTCAGGGATTTGGAAACACCATATATTTT. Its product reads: CASSFPFPQGFGNTIYF.